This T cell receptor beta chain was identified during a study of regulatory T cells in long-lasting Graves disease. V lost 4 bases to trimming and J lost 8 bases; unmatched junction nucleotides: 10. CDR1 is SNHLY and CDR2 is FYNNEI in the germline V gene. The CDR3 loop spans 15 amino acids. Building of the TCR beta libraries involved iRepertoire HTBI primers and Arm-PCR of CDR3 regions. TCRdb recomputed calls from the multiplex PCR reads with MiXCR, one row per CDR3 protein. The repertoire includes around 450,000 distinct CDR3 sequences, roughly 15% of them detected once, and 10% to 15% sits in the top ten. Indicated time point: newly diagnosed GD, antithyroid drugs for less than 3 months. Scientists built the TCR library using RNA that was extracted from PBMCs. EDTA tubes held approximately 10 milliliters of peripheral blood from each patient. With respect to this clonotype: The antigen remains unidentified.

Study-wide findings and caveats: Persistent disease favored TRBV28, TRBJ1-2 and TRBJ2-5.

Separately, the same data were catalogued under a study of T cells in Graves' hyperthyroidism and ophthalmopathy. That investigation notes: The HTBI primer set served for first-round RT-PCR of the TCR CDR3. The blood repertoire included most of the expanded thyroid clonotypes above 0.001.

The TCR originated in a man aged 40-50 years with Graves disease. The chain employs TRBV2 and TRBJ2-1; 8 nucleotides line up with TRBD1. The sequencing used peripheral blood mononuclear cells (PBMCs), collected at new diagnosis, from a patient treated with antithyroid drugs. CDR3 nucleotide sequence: TGTGCCAGCAGTGGACGGGGACAGGTTCCCGATGAGCAGTTCTTC. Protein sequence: CASSGRGQVPDEQFF. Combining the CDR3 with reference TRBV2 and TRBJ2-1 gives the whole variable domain EPEVTQTPSHQVTQMGQEVILRCVPISNHLYFYWYRQILGQKVEFLVSFYNNEISEKSEIFDDQFSVERPDGSNFTLKIRSTKLEDSAMYFCASSGRGQVPDEQFFGPGTRLTVL.